By share, the clone carrying this T cell receptor (beta chain) counts as medium-sized. Antigen unknown. With MiXCR, TCRdb reprocessed the PCR reads. The table lists roughly 25,000 clones, approximately 24% of them singletons. No treatment had been given to any patient before thyroid surgery. This entry comes from a study of metastatic and nonmetastatic thyroid tumors. At the level of the study: Malignant thyroid and benign thyroid patients provided blood and tumor or nodule tissue whose repertoires were compared.

From germline, CDR1 is DFQATT and CDR2 SNEGSKA (reference sequence). Trimming took 5 bases from V and 6 from J, leaving 17 bases between them. The CDR3 loop spans 14 amino acids. Study-level findings and limits: Benign nodules reportedly had significantly lower TCR beta diversity than malignant thyroid tumors in blood and tumor.

This chain joins TRBV20-1 and TRBJ2-1; no reliable D call. This clonotype was sampled from a male donor with papillary thyroid cancer or a benign thyroid nodule (not recorded which). Some clones in this sample may be carry-over from other donors' samples. Sequenced input: blood. CDR3 amino acids: CSASPTGTFNEQFF. The CDR3 nucleotides read TGCAGTGCTTCCCCAACGGGTACCTTCAATGAGCAGTTCTTC.